A single T cell receptor beta chain is shown here with its context. TCRdb re-analysed the 5' RACE reads in MiXCR, keeping a single row per CDR3 protein. The sample includes over 50,000 distinct CDR3 sequences, 6.3% of them seen just once. These data are taken from a study of spatial heterogeneity in lung cancer. Study as a whole: Detection consistently yielded more beta chains than alpha chains.

Germline V gene sequence: CDR1 SGHTS, CDR2 YDEGEE. V lost 3 bases and J 0 bases, leaving 10 bases between the germline ends. The CDR3 sequence is 15 residues long. Time point given: sample taken at primary tumor resection. The donors were approximately 70 patients with non-small cell lung cancer that was early-stage and untreated. The receptor was isolated from a female donor with early-stage non-small cell lung cancer. The starting material was PBMCs, obtained at surgery. This chain joins TRBV5-8 and TRBJ1-3; unclear D gene. Here the CDR3 reads CASSWPGYSGNTIYF. CDR3 in DNA: TGTGCCAGCAGCTGGCCAGGTTACTCTGGAAACACCATATATTTT.